This T cell receptor beta chain was identified during a study of blood T cell repertoires in COVID-19 (dated by TCRdb to about 2020). A note on the overall study: Samples covering the acute and convalescent phases of COVID-19 were provided by collaborators in the United States, Italy and Spain. The material from the prospective study consisted of cDNA or gDNA derived from T cells, B-cell-depleted T cells, or PBMCs. Deeply sampled blood TCRbeta repertoires from subjects exposed to, actively infected with, or recovered from COVID-19 were included in the dataset. The repertoires were released in a freely available public database intended as a resource for research on the immune response to SARS-CoV-2. Samples were obtained from the ongoing ImmuneRACE study (first 160 participants) and from some 1,200 subjects provided by 6 global collaborators. The sample metadata nearly always contained a de-identified subject ID, COVID-19 status, age in years and sex. HLA class I and class II types, where available, came from metadata supplied by the sample provider rather than from assay-based typing.

Measured from the cysteine to the phenylalanine, the CDR3 is 15 residues long. CDR3 DNA only is kept here, 45 bases in frame from base 1. The junction shows trimming of 4 bases on V and 0 bases on J, plus 13 bases between the germline ends. CDR1 and CDR2 (SGHKS, YYEKEE) derive from the germline V gene (reference sequence). What the work shows at the level of the full study, not this receptor alone: How much clinical and demographic metadata was included differed by source and by participant, and the metadata was provided uncurated.

Participants in the prospective study were enrolled through a virtual design, were aged 18 to 89 years, and lived in roughly 26 United States geographic areas. Cohort assignment in the prospective study relied on participant-reported clinical history from a screening survey and a study questionnaire. ImmuneRACE Cohort 3 recovered participants were defined by two consecutive negative NP/OP PCR tests, healthcare professional clearance, or symptom resolution. In the prospective study, whole blood, serum and a nasopharyngeal or oropharyngeal swab were collected from each participant by mobile phlebotomists. Prospective study participants could optionally give additional blood draws and questionnaires over an approximately 2-month period. Blood samples from the prospective study were shipped frozen or at room temperature prior to DNA extraction. For this clone: Its recognized antigen is unknown. Base quality data are lacking; no much larger clone is found one base away.

TCRbeta CDR3 regions were amplified from genomic DNA using the immunoSEQ Assay, a bias-controlled multiplex PCR. Per the original workflow: Nucleated cell counts per sample were estimated from amplification of reference gene primers within the assay. To quantify the absolute abundance of each unique TCRbeta CDR3 rearrangement, sequence reads were collapsed and filtered. For each sample, productive Simpson clonality was calculated as the square root of Simpson's diversity index over productive rearrangements. TCRdb holds this immuneACCESS table with in-frame rearrangements only. Some clones are missing; in checked studies, unresolved V genes explain under half, and the rest has no known cause. V, J and clone size reflect that table, while D and trimming were determined from the DNA. The sample table holds 170,000 or so clones, of which roughly 90% were seen once. The ten biggest clones cover 6.6% of the sample.

The sequenced sample was PBMCs or T cells enriched from blood (not recorded which). The chain is encoded by TRBV5-5 joined to TRBJ1-1, with TRBD1 as a weak D call on 6 bases. The clonotype comes from a woman aged 45-65 years who had recovered from COVID-19. The nucleotide sequence reads as follows: TGTGCCAGCAGCCTACGGGACACCATGAACACTGAAGCTTTCTTT. Translation gives CASSLRDTMNTEAFF.